Listed here is a single TCR beta chain. This sample is drawn from a study of cytomegalovirus exposure and HLA in healthy donors. Study as a whole: The Caucasian-associated ancestry cluster contained 81% of the roughly 400 genotyped donors.

Per the germline V gene, CDR1 is SGHAT and CDR2 is FQNNGV. The CDR3 has 12 residues. With 4 bases removed from V and 4 bases from J, the gap between germline ends came to 7 bases. The PCR made use of 60 Vbeta and 13 Jbeta primers. Sequencing used immunoSEQ multiplex PCR; TCRdb keeps in-frame clones, though not all of them. This table holds more than 65,000 clones, roughly 71% found once. The source material was PBMCs. This chain uses TRBV11-2 with TRBJ1-2; D uncertain. The sequence was obtained from a woman aged 60-70 years in good health and CMV-seropositive. CDR3: CASSSEIYGYTF. CDR3 bases: TGTGCCAGCAGCTCCGAGATCTATGGCTACACCTTC.